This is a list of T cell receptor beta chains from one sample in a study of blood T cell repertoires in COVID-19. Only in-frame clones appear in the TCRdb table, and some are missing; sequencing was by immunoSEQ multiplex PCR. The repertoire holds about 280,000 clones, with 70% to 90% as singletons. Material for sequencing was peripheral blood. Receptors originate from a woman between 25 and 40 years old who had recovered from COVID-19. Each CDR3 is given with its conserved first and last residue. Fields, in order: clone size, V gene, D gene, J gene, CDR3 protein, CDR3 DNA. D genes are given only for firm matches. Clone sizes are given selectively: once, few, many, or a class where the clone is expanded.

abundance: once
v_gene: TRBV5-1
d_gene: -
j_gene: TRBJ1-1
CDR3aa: CASSLGRLNTEAFF
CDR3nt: TGCGCCAGCAGCTTGGGGAGACTCAACACTGAAGCTTTCTTT

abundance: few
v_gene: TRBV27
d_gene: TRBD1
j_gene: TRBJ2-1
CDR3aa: CASSSPGTGSNEQFF
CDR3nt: TGTGCCAGCAGTTCCCCCGGGACAGGGTCCAATGAGCAGTTCTTC

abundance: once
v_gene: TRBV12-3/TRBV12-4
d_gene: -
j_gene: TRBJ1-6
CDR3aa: CASSFRTGTPLHF
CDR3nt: TGTGCCAGCAGTTTCCGGACCGGGACACCCCTCCACTTT

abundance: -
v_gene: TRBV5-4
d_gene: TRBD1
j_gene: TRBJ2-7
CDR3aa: CASSLRQGGEQYF
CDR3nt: TGTGCCAGCAGCCTCCGACAGGGGGGCGAGCAGTACTTC

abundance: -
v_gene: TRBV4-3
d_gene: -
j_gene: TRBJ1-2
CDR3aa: CASSQDRGVDYGYTF
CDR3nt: TGCGCCAGCAGCCAAGATCGGGGGGTGGACTATGGCTACACCTTC

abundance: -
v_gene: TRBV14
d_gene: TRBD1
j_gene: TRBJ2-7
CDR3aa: CASSQPDRGHYEQYF
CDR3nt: TGTGCCAGCAGCCAGCCGGACAGGGGACACTACGAGCAGTACTTC

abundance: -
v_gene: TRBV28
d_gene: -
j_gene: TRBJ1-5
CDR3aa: CASSLTRNRLNQPQHF
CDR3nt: TGTGCCAGCAGCCTAACACGGAACCGACTAAATCAGCCCCAGCATTTT

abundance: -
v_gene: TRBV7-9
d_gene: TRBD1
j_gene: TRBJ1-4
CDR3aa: CAGTGGPTNEKLFF
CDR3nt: TGTGCCGGGACAGGGGGCCCAACTAATGAAAAACTGTTTTTT

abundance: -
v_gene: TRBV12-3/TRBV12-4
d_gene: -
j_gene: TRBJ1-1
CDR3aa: CASSYLTDTEAFF
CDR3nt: TGTGCCAGCAGTTACTTAACAGACACTGAAGCTTTCTTT

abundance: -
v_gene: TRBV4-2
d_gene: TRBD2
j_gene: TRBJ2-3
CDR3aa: CASSHEREPGDTQYF
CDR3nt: TGTGCCAGCAGCCACGAGCGGGAGCCTGGGGATACGCAGTATTTT

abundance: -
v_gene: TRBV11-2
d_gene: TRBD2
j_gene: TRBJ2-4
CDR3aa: CASSFRASGGQTAKNIQYF
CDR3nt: TGTGCCAGCAGCTTCCGGGCTAGCGGGGGGCAGACTGCCAAAAACATTCAGTACTTC

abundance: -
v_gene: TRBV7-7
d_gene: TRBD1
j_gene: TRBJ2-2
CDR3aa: CASRPGTGHTGELFF
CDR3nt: TGTGCTAGCAGGCCCGGGACAGGCCACACCGGGGAGCTGTTTTTT

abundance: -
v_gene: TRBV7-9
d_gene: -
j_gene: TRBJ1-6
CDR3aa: CASSLGTGINSPLHF
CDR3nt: TGTGCCAGCAGCTTAGGTACAGGGATTAATTCACCCCTCCACTTT

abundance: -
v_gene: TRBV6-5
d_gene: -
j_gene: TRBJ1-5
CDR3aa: CASSTGPRNQPQHF
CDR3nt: TGTGCCAGCAGTACCGGTCCACGCAATCAGCCCCAGCATTTT

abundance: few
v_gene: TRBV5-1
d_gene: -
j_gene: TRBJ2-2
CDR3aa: CASSREAEVTGELFF
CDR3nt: TGCGCCAGCAGCAGAGAGGCCGAGGTCACCGGGGAGCTGTTTTTT

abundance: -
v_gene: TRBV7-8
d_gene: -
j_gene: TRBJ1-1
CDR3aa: CASSVTWRTEAFF
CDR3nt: TGTGCCAGCAGCGTAACTTGGAGGACTGAAGCTTTCTTT

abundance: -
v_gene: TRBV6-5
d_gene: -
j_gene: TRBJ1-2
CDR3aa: CASSSVFSRDYGYTF
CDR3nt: TGTGCCAGCAGTTCCGTCTTTAGCCGGGACTATGGCTACACCTTC

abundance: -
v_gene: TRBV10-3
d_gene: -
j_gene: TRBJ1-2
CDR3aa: CAISESKADFYGYTF
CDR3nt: TGTGCCATCAGTGAGTCGAAGGCGGACTTCTATGGCTACACCTTC

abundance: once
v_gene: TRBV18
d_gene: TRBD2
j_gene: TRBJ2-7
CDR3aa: CASSPGTIYEQYF
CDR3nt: TGTGCCAGCTCACCCGGGACTATTTACGAGCAGTACTTC

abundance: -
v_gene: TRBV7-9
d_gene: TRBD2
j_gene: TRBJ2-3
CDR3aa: CASSLGTSGSDTQYF
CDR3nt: TGTGCCAGCAGCTTGGGGACTAGCGGATCAGATACGCAGTATTTT

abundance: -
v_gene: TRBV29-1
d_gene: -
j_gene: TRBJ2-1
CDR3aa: CSVARGNEQFF
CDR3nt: TGCAGCGTTGCTAGGGGGAATGAGCAGTTCTTC

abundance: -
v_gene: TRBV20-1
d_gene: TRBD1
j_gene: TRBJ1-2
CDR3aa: CSASGQEIYGYTF
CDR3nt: TGCAGTGCTAGTGGACAGGAGATATATGGCTACACCTTC

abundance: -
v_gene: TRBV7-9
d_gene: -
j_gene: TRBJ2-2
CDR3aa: CASSLKVGPNTGELFF
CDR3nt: TGTGCCAGCAGCCTAAAAGTGGGGCCGAACACCGGGGAGCTGTTTTTT

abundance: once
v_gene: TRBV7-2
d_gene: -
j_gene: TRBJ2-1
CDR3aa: CASSLDPGVSYEQFF
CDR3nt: TGTGCCAGCAGCTTAGACCCCGGAGTAAGCTATGAGCAGTTCTTC

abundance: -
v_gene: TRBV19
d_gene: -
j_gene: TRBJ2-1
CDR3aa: CASGRQGLSYNEQFF
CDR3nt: TGTGCCAGTGGGCGGCAGGGCTTATCCTACAATGAGCAGTTCTTC

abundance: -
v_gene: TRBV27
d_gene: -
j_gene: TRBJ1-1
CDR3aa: CASSSGGTEAFF
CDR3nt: TGTGCCAGCAGTTCGGGAGGTACTGAAGCTTTCTTT

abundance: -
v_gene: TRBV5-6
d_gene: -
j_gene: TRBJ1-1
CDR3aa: CASTSESEAFF
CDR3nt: TGTGCCAGCACCAGCGAATCCGAAGCTTTCTTT

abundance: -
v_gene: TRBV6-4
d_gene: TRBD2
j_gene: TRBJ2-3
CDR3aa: CASSEFGSGGPSTDTQYF
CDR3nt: TGTGCCAGCAGTGAATTTGGTAGCGGGGGGCCTAGCACAGATACGCAGTATTTT

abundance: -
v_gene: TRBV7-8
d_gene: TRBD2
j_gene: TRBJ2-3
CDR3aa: CASSRTSGLSTDTQYF
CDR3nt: TGTGCCAGCAGCCGGACTAGCGGACTCAGCACAGATACGCAGTATTTT

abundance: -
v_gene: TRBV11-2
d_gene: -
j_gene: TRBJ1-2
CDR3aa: CASSPSYGYTF
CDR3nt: TGTGCCAGCAGCCCCTCCTATGGCTACACCTTC

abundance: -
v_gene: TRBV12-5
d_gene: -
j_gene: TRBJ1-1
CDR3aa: CASAFSEEAFF
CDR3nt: TGTGCTAGTGCCTTTAGCGAGGAAGCTTTCTTT

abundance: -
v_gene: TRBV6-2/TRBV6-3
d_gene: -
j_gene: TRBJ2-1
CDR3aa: CASSYRDNEQFF
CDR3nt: TGTGCCAGCAGTTACCGGGACAATGAGCAGTTCTTC

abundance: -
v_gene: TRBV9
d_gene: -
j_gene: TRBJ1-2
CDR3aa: CASSVGQDYGYTF
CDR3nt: TGTGCCAGCAGCGTAGGGCAGGATTATGGCTACACCTTC

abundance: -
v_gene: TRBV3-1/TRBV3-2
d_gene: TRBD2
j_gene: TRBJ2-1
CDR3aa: CASSALPSGGGNEQFF
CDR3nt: TGTGCCAGCAGCGCCCTCCCCAGCGGGGGGGGCAATGAGCAGTTCTTC

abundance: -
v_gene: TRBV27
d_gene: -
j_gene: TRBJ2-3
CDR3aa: CASKRSTDTQYF
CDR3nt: TGTGCCAGCAAGAGGAGCACAGATACGCAGTATTTT

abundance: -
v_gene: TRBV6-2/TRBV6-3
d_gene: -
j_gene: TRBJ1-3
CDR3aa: CASSDLKDRNTIYF
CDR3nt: TGTGCCAGCAGCGACCTTAAGGACAGAAACACCATATATTTT

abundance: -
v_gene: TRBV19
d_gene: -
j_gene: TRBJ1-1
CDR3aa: CASRDPGYEAFF
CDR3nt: TGTGCCAGTAGGGACCCGGGATATGAAGCTTTCTTT

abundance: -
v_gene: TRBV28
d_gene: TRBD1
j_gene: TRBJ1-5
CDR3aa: CASSLVRRPNRGNQPQHF
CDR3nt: TGTGCCAGCAGTTTAGTAAGGAGGCCAAACAGGGGGAATCAGCCCCAGCATTTT

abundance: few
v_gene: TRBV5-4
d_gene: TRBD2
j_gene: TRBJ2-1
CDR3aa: CASSVGTSGRKGRGDEQFF
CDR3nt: TGTGCCAGCAGCGTCGGGACTAGCGGGAGGAAGGGGCGAGGCGATGAGCAGTTCTTC

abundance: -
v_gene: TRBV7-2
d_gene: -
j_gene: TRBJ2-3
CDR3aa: CASSFARGTDTQYF
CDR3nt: TGTGCCAGCAGCTTCGCCAGGGGCACAGATACGCAGTATTTT

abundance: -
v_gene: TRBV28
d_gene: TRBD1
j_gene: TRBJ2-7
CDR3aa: CASSPRTGDYEQYF
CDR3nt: TGTGCCAGCAGTCCCCGGACAGGAGACTACGAGCAGTACTTC

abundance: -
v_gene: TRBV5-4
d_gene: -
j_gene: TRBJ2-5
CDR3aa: CASSLEGLQETQYF
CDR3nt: TGTGCCAGCAGCTTGGAGGGGCTGCAAGAGACCCAGTACTTC

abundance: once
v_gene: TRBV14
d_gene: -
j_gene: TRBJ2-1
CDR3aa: CASSQGTFGEQFF
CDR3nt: TGTGCCAGCAGCCAGGGCACCTTCGGTGAGCAGTTCTTC

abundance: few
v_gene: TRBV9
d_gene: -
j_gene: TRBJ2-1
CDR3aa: CASSASGTFNEQFF
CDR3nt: TGTGCCAGCAGCGCCTCCGGGACTTTCAATGAGCAGTTCTTC

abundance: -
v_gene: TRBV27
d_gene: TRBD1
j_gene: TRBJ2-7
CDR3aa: CASSRDRGPYEQYF
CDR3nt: TGTGCCAGCAGCCGGGACAGGGGGCCCTACGAGCAGTACTTC

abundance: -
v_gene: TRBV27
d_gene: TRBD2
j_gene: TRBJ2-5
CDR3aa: CASSLTTSALETQYF
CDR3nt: TGTGCCAGCAGTTTAACGACTAGCGCGTTGGAGACCCAGTACTTC

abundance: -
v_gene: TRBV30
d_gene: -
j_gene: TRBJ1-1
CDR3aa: CAWSVRRTEAFF
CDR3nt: TGTGCCTGGAGTGTAAGGAGGACGGAGGCTTTCTTT